This T cell receptor beta chain was retrieved from a study of healthy donors' naive CD4 and CD8 T cells. Trimming took 4 bases from V and 2 from J, leaving 9 bases between them. The V gene's germline CDR1 is SQVTM and CDR2 ANQGSEA. This CDR3 is 13 amino acids long. As concerns this clonotype: Antigen specificity is unknown.

TCR libraries were built from approximately 490 ng of total RNA by linear amplification. TCRdb reprocessed the reads with MiXCR, giving one entry per CDR3 protein. The table includes approximately 180,000 distinct CDR3 sequences, nearly 75% detected once. General study results and limits: Most V and J genes were reportedly biased between naive CD4+ and CD8+ cells.

This receptor was taken from a pool of human donors in good health; the sample pools cells from several healthy donors. Sequencing was carried out using naive CD4+ and CD8+ T cells sorted from blood, pooled from several donors. The chain links TRBV29-1 to TRBJ1-3; unclear D gene. The CDR3 loop reads CSVALAAGNTIYF. DNA for the CDR3: TGCAGCGTTGCACTTGCGGCTGGAAACACCATATATTTT.